This entry lists 24 T cell receptor beta chains sequenced from one sample in a study of vaccination effects on CD4 cells after COVID-19. For these receptors, no antigen is known. Following an approximately 10-day culture, CD4+ T cells were purified. Libraries were prepared by immunoSEQ multiplex PCR; TCRdb keeps only in-frame clonotypes and omits some of them. The sample lists 30,000 or so clones, about 62% occurring once. Sequenced material: CD4+ T cells from PBMCs cultured without peptide, taken before COVID-19 vaccination. These receptors came from a human donor who received a COVID-19 vaccine.

The rearrangement uses TRBV28 and TRBJ1-4; 9 bases are a match to TRBD1. With 6 bases clipped from V and 5 bases from J, the junction kept 4 bases outside the gene matches. Germline CDR1 and CDR2: MDHEN and SYDVKM. The CDR3 consists of 14 residues. CDR3: CASSTGGRNEKLFF. CDR3 nucleotides: TGTGCCAGCAGCACAGGGGGCAGGAATGAAAAACTGTTTTTT.

V gene TRBV30 combines with J gene TRBJ1-2; 7 bases match TRBD1. CDR1 GTSNPN and CDR2 SVGIG come from the germline V gene (reference sequence). Trimming at V came to 3 bases and at J to 7 bases, leaving 11 bases not matched to a gene. The CDR3 contains 14 residues. CDR3 sequence (DNA): TGTGCCTGGAGGGCTGACCGGGACAGAAGTGGCTACACCTTC. Its translation: CAWRADRDRSGYTF. Full variable domain (outside the CDR3, taken from reference TRBV30 and TRBJ1-2): SQTIHQWPATLVQPVGSPLSLECTVEGTSNPNLYWYRQAAGRGLQLLFYSVGIGQISSEVPQNLSASRPQDRQFILSSKKLLLSDSGFYLCAWRADRDRSGYTFGSGTRLTVV.

J is TRBJ2-3 and V is TRBV6-5, with 8 bases identical to TRBD2. The length of the CDR3 is 13 residues. CDR1 is MNHEY and CDR2 is SVGAGI in the germline V gene. J was trimmed by 5 bases and V by 7 bases; bases with no gene match: 5. The CDR3 bases are TGTGCCAGCAAGCGGGAGCATGGAGATACGCAGTATTTT. Its translation: CASKREHGDTQYF.

The CDR3 sequence is CASSQEGRGLETQYF. As DNA, the CDR3 is TGCGCCAGCAGCCAAGAGGGCAGGGGCTTAGAGACCCAGTACTTC. The chain joins TRBV4-1 to TRBJ2-5, with D possibly being TRBD1 (6 bases). The V end was cut by 0 bases, the J end by 4 bases, with 12 bases between. This CDR3 is built from 15 residues. Germline V gene data show CDR1 as MGHRA and CDR2 as YSYEKL.

This clone was observed once. The CDR3 loop reads CASSTGQGDTGELFF. The CDR3 DNA follows: TGCGCCAGCAGCACTGGACAGGGGGACACCGGGGAGCTGTTTTTT. The chain combines TRBV5-1 with TRBJ2-2; TRBD1 matches 10 bases. With V trimmed by 4 bases and J by 3 bases, 3 bases remained unmatched. The CDR3 is 15 amino acids. CDR1 is SGHRS and CDR2 is YFSETQ in the germline V gene.

V gene TRBV5-1 combines with J gene TRBJ2-7, with 10 positions matching TRBD2. With V trimmed by 4 bases and J by 1 base, 20 bases remained unmatched. The CDR3 consists of 20 residues. The germline gives CDR1 SGHRS, CDR2 YFSETQ. The CDR3 DNA sequence: TGCGCCAGCAGCGTGACAGCGGCTAGCGGGAGCCCACCAGTGTCCTACGAGCAGTACTTC. It codes for CASSVTAASGSPPVSYEQYF. The full variable domain, with the rest looked up from reference TRBV5-1 and TRBJ2-7, is KAGVTQTPRYLIKTRGQQVTLSCSPISGHRSVSWYQQTPGQGLQFLFEYFSETQRNKGNFPGRFSGRQFSNSRSEMNVSTLELGDSALYLCASSVTAASGSPPVSYEQYFGPGTRLTVT.

This clone was observed a handful of times. CDR3 DNA: TGTGCCAGCAGTCTCCCCGACAGTACTGGAAACACCATATATTTT. Amino acids: CASSLPDSTGNTIYF. V usage is TRBV5-6 and J usage is TRBJ1-3; weak D call: TRBD1 (5 bases). Germline assignment: CDR1 SGHDT and CDR2 YYEEEE. Between the trimmed V and J ends, which lost 5 bases and 2 bases, there was a span of 14 bases. The length of the CDR3 is 15 residues.

V gene TRBV6-4 combines with J gene TRBJ2-3; 7 bases map to TRBD2. V was pared by 6 bases and J by 0 bases, with 6 bases of the junction left unmatched. There are 15 residues in the CDR3. Germline CDR1 reads MRHNA; CDR2 reads SNTAGT. The CDR3 nucleotides read TGTGCCAGCAGCGAAGGGACTACTAGCACAGATACGCAGTATTTT. This translates into CASSEGTTSTDTQYF.

This clone was picked up a small number of times. The rearrangement uses TRBV19 and TRBJ2-7; 8 bases agree with TRBD1. The germline gives CDR1 LNHDA, CDR2 SQIVND (reference sequence). Trimming removed 9 bases from V and 0 bases from J; junction bases left unmatched: 7. The CDR3 is 14 residues long. The CDR3 loop reads CASWGGQGSYEQYF. The CDR3 DNA sequence: TGTGCCAGCTGGGGCGGACAGGGCTCCTACGAGCAGTACTTC.

This clone has just a few counts. The chain is built from TRBV18 and TRBJ2-6; 10 bases agree with TRBD1. Germline CDR1 and CDR2: KGHSH and LQKENI. The CDR3 is 18 amino acids. The ends lost 6 bases at V and 0 bases at J; junction bases unmatched: 8. CDR3 amino acids: CASSLGQGYHSGANVLTF. The DNA for the CDR3 is TGTGCCAGCTCCTTGGGACAGGGGTATCACTCTGGGGCCAACGTCCTGACTTTC.

The gene calls are TRBV29-1 and TRBJ1-3; maybe TRBD1 (6 bases). V was clipped by 5 bases and J by 1 base, with 12 bases between them. Germline CDR1 is SQVTM and CDR2 is ANQGSEA. This CDR3 has 14 amino acids. CDR3 coding DNA: TGCAGCGTTAAACAGGGTTCTTCTGGAAACACCATATATTTT. It is translated as CSVKQGSSGNTIYF.

This chain connects TRBV28 to TRBJ1-1; 7 bases align to TRBD1. V was clipped by 3 bases and J by 7 bases; unmatched bases: 5. This CDR3 spans 13 amino acids. The germline V gene has CDR1 MDHEN and CDR2 SYDVKM. The CDR3 DNA reads as TGTGCCAGCAGTTTGGAAGGGGGCATTGAAGCTTTCTTT. It yields the protein CASSLEGGIEAFF.

The chain has TRBV4-1 and TRBJ1-1; D is ambiguous. Germline V gene lookup returns CDR1 MGHRA and CDR2 YSYEKL. There are 15 residues in the CDR3. With 3 bases removed from V and 0 bases from J, the gap between germline ends came to 11 bases. The CDR3 sequence: CASSQSDTLNTEAFF. The DNA for the CDR3 is TGCGCCAGCAGCCAGTCTGACACATTGAACACTGAAGCTTTCTTT.

This clone appeared a few times. This chain connects TRBV10-1 to TRBJ2-2, with D perhaps being TRBD1 or TRBD2 (5 bases each). Trimming took 6 bases from V and 3 from J, leaving 14 bases between them. The CDR3 totals 15 residues. Germline lookup yields CDR1 WNHNN and CDR2 SYGVQD (reference sequence). The CDR3 protein is CASRGGLGDTGELFF. The CDR3 region has the DNA TGCGCCAGCAGGGGTGGATTGGGGGACACCGGGGAGCTGTTTTTT.

The chain joins TRBV4-2 to TRBJ2-5; TRBD2 is a possible D gene (5 bases). CDR1 is LGHNA, CDR2 YNFKEQ, per germline. The CDR3 runs 18 residues. Trimming took 3 bases from V and 5 from J, leaving 25 bases between them. CDR3 nucleotide sequence: TGTGCCAGCAGCCACCCCGGGGAAATCCGGAAAGGTCGGGAGACCCAGTACTTC. It encodes CASSHPGEIRKGRETQYF.

CDR3: CASSAGHSNQPQHF. For the CDR3, the DNA is TGTGCCAGCTCCGCGGGACACAGCAATCAGCCCCAGCATTTT. The rearrangement links TRBV18 to TRBJ1-5; D may be TRBD1 (6 bases). Trimming took off 6 bases at V and 1 base at J, with 10 bases between the two ends. The length of the CDR3 is 14 residues. Germline V CDR1 and CDR2: KGHSH, LQKENI.

Only a few counts were recorded for this clone. The chain carries TRBV5-1 and TRBJ2-3; D remains ambiguous. This CDR3 region has 14 residues. Germline-derived CDR1 and CDR2 are SGHRS and YFSETQ. Trimming pared 4 bases from V and 5 bases from J, leaving 14 bases between. CDR3 DNA: TGCGCCAGCAGCAAAGGTGGTACAGAAGATACGCAGTATTTT. Its translation is CASSKGGTEDTQYF.

In this sample, this clone turned up once. The chain recombines TRBV11-2 with TRBJ2-7, with unresolved D. V was cut by 0 bases and J by 3 bases, with 12 bases left in between. The CDR3 covers 15 residues. Germline V gene data show CDR1 as SGHAT and CDR2 as FQNNGV. CDR3 in DNA: TGTGCCAGCAGCTTAGATCCGGTGATCCTCTACGAGCAGTACTTC. Amino acids: CASSLDPVILYEQYF.

This chain connects TRBV6-5 to TRBJ1-1; 10 positions agree with TRBD1. The CDR3 has 15 amino acids. Germline V gene sequence: CDR1 MNHEY, CDR2 SVGAGI. V lost 4 bases and J lost 4; bases outside the gene matches: 6. The CDR3 coding sequence is TGTGCCAGCAGTTTGCGGGACAGGGGCGGCACTGAAGCTTTCTTT. This translates into CASSLRDRGGTEAFF.

This clone was seen only a few times. This chain links TRBV15 with TRBJ1-5; D gene uncertain. Between the trimmed V and J ends, which lost 0 bases and 6 bases, there was a span of 6 bases. Looked up from germline, CDR1 is LNHNV and CDR2 is YYDKDF (reference sequence). CDR3 size: 13 residues. As DNA, the CDR3 is TGTGCCACCAGCAGAGAGAGGGTTCAGCCCCAGCATTTT. It translates to CATSRERVQPQHF.

This clone was found once. The rearrangement links TRBV3-1 (or the pseudogene TRBV3-2) to TRBJ1-1; no firm D call. The V gene's germline CDR1 is LGHDT and CDR2 YNNKEL (reference sequence). Trimming stripped 1 base from V and 5 bases from J, with 5 bases between. The CDR3 has 12 residues. CDR3 nucleotides: TGTGCCAGCAGCCAAGTCCGAACTGAAGCTTTCTTT. Translating it yields CASSQVRTEAFF.

The chain is built from TRBV3-1 (or the pseudogene TRBV3-2) and TRBJ1-3; no firm D call. The CDR3 sequence is 17 residues long. CDR1 is LGHDT and CDR2 is YNNKEL in the germline V gene (reference sequence). V was pared by 6 bases and J by 0 bases, with 18 bases between. CDR3 sequence: CASSPLGSIGSGNTIYF. As DNA, the CDR3 is TGTGCCAGCAGTCCGCTAGGGTCAATTGGCTCTGGAAACACCATATATTTT.

The sample holds a few counts of this clone. The genes are TRBV13 and TRBJ1-2; 10 bases match TRBD1. In germline, CDR1 is PRHDT, CDR2 FYEKMQ (reference sequence). V trimming: 4 bases; J trimming: 5 bases; junction bases outside the gene matches: 10. The CDR3 has 16 amino acids. CDR3 protein: CASSSGGDRGPYGYTF. DNA of the CDR3: TGTGCCAGCAGCTCGGGAGGGGACAGGGGACCATATGGCTACACCTTC.

The chain employs TRBV9 and TRBJ1-3; D is perhaps TRBD1 (6 bases). Trimming shortened V by 5 bases and J by 0 bases, and 21 bases separated the two germline ends. The CDR3 totals 18 residues. Germline assignment: CDR1 SGDLS and CDR2 YYNGEE. The CDR3 loop reads CASRGPARGTLSGNTIYF. The CDR3 DNA is TGTGCCAGCAGAGGGCCGGCCAGGGGAACCCTCTCTGGAAACACCATATATTTT.